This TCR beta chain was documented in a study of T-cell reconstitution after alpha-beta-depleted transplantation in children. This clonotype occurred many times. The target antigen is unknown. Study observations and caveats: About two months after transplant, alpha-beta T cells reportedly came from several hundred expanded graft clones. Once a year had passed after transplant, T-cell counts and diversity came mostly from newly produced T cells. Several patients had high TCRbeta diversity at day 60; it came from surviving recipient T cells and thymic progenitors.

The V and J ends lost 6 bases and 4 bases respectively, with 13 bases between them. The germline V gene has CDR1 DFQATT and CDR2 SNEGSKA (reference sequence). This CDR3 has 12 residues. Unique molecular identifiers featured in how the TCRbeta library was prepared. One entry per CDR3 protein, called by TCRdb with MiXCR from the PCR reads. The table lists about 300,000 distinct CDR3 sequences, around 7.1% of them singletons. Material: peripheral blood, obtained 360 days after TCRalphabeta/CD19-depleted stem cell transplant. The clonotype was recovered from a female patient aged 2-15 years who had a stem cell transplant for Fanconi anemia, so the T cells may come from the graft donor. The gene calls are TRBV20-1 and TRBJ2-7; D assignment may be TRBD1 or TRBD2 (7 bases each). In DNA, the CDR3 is TGCAGTGCGAGCGGGACAGCTTACGAGCAGTACTTC. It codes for CSASGTAYEQYF.